This T cell receptor beta chain comes out of a study of Graves' ophthalmopathy and Graves' hyperthyroidism. Study-level findings and limits: Both a 70.59% sensitivity and an approximately 75% specificity characterized the model's predictions of ophthalmopathy progression. Most clonotypes expanded in thyroid above 0.001 frequency were present in blood too.

RNA served as the template for amplifying TCR beta CDR3 regions. An initial RT-PCR round employing HTBI primers preceded a second-round multiplex PCR. TCRdb re-derived calls from the multiplex PCR reads in MiXCR, one entry per CDR3 protein. The sample yields over a million distinct CDR3 sequences, about two fifths seen once. Comment on this clonotype: No antigen is known for it.

This CDR3 spans 14 amino acids. The germline gives CDR1 SGHAT, CDR2 FQDESV (reference sequence). Trimming removed 2 bases from V and 3 bases from J, with 11 bases in between. The TCR originated in an adult man with Graves' hyperthyroidism. The specimen was peripheral blood or thyroid tissue (not recorded which). The chain joins TRBV11-1 to TRBJ2-7; D not certain. CDR3 in amino acids: CASSLRMDGYEQYF. In DNA form, the CDR3 reads TGTGCCAGCAGCTTAAGAATGGACGGCTACGAGCAGTACTTC.